This TCR beta chain derives from a study of cytotoxic CD8 clonotypes in ibrutinib-treated CLL. Whole-study results and caveats: Timing of sampling differed between sustained-remission and progressing patients. Clonality went up at the time of ibrutinib response, stayed stable in sustained remission, and later dropped back toward its baseline level at progression.

About this clone itself: What it recognizes is unknown.

Method: immunoSEQ multiplex PCR; TCRdb's copy keeps in-frame clones and lacks some. Found here are approximately 22,000 clones, over 70% of them singletons; the top ten hold about a quarter. CDR3 length: 15 residues. Germline CDR1 reads SGHTA; CDR2 reads FQGTGA. The J segment lost 1 base and the V segment lost 2 bases, leaving 1 base of the junction unmatched. This clonotype was sampled from a human donor with chronic lymphocytic leukemia. This material consisted of PBMCs, taken before ibrutinib treatment. This chain uses TRBV7-3 with TRBJ2-2; 7 nucleotides agree with TRBD1. CDR3 in amino acids: CASSLGDRNTGELFF. The CDR3 nucleotides are TGTGCCAGCAGCTTAGGGGACAGGAACACCGGGGAGCTGTTTTTT. Using reference TRBV7-3 and TRBJ2-2 for the parts outside the CDR3, the full variable domain is GAGVSQTPSNKVTEKGKYVELRCDPISGHTALYWYRQSLGQGPEFLIYFQGTGAADDSGLPNDRFFAVRPEGSVSTLKIQRTERGDSAVYLCASSLGDRNTGELFFGEGSRLTVL.